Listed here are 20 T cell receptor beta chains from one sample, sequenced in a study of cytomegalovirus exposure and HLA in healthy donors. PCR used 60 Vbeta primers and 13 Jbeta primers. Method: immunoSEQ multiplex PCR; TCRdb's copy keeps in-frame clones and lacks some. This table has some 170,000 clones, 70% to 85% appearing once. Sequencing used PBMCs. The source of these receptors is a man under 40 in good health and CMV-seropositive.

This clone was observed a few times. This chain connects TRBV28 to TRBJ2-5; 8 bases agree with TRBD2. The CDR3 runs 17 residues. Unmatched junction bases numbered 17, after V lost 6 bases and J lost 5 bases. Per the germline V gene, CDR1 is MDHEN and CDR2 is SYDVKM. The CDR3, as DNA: TGTGCCAGCAGCCCCGGGCGGGTAAGCGGGGGAGCGGAGACCCAGTACTTC. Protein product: CASSPGRVSGGAETQYF.

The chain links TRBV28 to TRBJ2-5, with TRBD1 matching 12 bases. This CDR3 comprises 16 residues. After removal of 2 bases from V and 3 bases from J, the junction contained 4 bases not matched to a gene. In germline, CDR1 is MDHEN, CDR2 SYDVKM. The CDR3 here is CASSLGTGGAEETQYF. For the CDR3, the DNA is TGTGCCAGCAGTTTAGGGACAGGGGGCGCGGAAGAGACCCAGTACTTC.

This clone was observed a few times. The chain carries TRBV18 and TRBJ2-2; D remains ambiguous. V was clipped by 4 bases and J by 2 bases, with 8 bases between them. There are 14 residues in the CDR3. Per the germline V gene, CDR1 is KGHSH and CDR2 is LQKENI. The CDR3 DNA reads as TGTGCCAGCTCACTCACGAGCAACACCGGGGAGCTGTTTTTT. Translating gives CASSLTSNTGELFF. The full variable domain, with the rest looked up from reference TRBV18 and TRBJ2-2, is NAGVMQNPRHLVRRRGQEARLRCSPMKGHSHVYWYRQLPEEGLKFMVYLQKENIIDESGMPKERFSAEFPKEGPSILRIQQVVRGDSAAYFCASSLTSNTGELFFGEGSRLTVL.

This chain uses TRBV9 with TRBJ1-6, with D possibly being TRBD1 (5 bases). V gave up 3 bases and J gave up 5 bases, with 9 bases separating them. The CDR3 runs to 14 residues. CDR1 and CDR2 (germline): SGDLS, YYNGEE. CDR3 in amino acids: CASSGQYNNSPLHF. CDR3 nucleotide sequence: TGTGCCAGCAGCGGACAGTATAATAATTCACCCCTCCACTTT.

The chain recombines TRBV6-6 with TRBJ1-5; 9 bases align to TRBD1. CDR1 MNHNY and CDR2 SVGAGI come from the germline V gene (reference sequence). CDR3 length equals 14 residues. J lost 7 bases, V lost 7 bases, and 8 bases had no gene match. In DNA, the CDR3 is TGTGCCAGCAAAGACAGGGGGGTTAACCAGCCCCAGCATTTT. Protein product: CASKDRGVNQPQHF.

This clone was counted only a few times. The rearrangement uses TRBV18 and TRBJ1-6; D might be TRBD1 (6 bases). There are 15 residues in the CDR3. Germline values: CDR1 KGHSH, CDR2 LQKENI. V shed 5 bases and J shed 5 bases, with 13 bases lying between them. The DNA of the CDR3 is TGTGCCAGCTCAACCAACAGGGAAGATAATTCACCCCTCCACTTT. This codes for CASSTNREDNSPLHF. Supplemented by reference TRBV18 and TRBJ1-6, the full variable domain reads NAGVMQNPRHLVRRRGQEARLRCSPMKGHSHVYWYRQLPEEGLKFMVYLQKENIIDESGMPKERFSAEFPKEGPSILRIQQVVRGDSAAYFCASSTNREDNSPLHFGNGTRLTVT.

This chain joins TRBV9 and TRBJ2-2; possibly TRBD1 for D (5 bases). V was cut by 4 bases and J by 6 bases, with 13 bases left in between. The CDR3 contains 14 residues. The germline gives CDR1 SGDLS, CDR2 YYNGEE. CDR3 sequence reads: CASSTRQKPGELFF. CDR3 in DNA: TGTGCCAGCAGCACTCGACAGAAGCCCGGGGAGCTGTTTTTT.

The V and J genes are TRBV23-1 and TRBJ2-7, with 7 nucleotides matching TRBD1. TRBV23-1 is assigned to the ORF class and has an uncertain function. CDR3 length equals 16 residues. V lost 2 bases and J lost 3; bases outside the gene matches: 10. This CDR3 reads CASSQTDRASSYEQYF. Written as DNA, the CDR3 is TGCGCCAGCAGTCAAACTGACAGGGCCTCGAGCTACGAGCAGTACTTC.

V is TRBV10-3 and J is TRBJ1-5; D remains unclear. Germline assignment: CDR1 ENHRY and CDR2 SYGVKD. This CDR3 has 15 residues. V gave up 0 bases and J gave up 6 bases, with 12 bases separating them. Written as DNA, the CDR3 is TGTGCCATCAGTGAGTCGATCGGGGTTCCTCAGCCCCAGCATTTT. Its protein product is CAISESIGVPQPQHF.

The CDR3: CASRPGGETNEQFF. The CDR3 DNA follows: TGTGCCAGCAGGCCGGGGGGGGAGACGAATGAGCAGTTCTTC. The chain is built from TRBV6-4 and TRBJ2-1; 8 bases fit TRBD2. This CDR3 contains 14 residues. Germline V gene data show CDR1 as MRHNA and CDR2 as SNTAGT. Trimming at V came to 6 bases and at J to 7 bases, leaving 8 bases not matched to a gene.

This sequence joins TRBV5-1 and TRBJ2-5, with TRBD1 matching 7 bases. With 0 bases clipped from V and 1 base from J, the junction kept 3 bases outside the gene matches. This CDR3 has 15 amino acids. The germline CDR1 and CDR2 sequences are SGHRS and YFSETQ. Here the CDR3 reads CASSLGQGLQETQYF. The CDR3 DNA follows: TGCGCCAGCAGCTTGGGACAGGGCCTCCAAGAGACCCAGTACTTC.

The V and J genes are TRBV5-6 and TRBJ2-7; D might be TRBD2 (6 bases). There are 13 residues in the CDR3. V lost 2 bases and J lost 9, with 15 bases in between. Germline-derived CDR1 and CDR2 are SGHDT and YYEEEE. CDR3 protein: CASSLKGRNGQYF. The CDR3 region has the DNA TGTGCCAGCAGCTTAAAGGGGAGGAACGGGCAGTACTTC. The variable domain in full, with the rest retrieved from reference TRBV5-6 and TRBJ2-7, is DAGVTQSPTHLIKTRGQQVTLRCSPKSGHDTVSWYQQALGQGPQFIFQYYEEEERQRGNFPDRFSGHQFPNYSSELNVNALLLGDSALYLCASSLKGRNGQYFGPGTRLTVT.

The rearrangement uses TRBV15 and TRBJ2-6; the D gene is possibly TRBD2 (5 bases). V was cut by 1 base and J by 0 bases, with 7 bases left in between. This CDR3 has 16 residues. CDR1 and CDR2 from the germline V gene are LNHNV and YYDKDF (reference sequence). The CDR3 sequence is CATSRGEGSGANVLTF. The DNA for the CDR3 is TGTGCCACCAGCAGAGGCGAGGGCTCTGGGGCCAACGTCCTGACTTTC.

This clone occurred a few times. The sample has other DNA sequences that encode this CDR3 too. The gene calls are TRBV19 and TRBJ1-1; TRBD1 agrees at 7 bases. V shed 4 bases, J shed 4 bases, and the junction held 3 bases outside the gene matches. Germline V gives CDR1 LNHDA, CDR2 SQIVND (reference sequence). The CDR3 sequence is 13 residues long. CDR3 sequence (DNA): TGTGCCAGTAGTACCCAGGGGGGCACTGAAGCTTTCTTT. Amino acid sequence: CASSTQGGTEAFF.

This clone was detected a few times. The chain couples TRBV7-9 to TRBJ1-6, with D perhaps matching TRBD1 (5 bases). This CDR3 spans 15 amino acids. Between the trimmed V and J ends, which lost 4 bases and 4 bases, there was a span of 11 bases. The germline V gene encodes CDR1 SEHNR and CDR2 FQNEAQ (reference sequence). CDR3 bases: TGTGCCAGCAGCTATCCGACAGATTATAATTCACCCCTCCACTTT. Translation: CASSYPTDYNSPLHF. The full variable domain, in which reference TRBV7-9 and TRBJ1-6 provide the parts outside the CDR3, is DTGVSQNPRHKITKRGQNVTFRCDPISEHNRLYWYRQTLGQGPEFLTYFQNEAQLEKSRLLSDRFSAERPKGSFSTLEIQRTEQGDSAMYLCASSYPTDYNSPLHFGNGTRLTVT.

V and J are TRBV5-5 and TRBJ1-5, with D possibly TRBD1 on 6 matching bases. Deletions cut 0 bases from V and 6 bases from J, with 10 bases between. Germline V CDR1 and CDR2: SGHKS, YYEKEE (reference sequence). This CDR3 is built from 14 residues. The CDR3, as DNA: TGTGCCAGCAGCTTGGTGGGGGCGGCTCAGCCCCAGCATTTT. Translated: CASSLVGAAQPQHF. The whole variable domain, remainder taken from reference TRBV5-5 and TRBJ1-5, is DAGVTQSPTHLIKTRGQQVTLRCSPISGHKSVSWYQQVLGQGPQFIFQYYEKEERGRGNFPDRFSARQFPNYSSELNVNALLLGDSALYLCASSLVGAAQPQHFGDGTRLSIL.

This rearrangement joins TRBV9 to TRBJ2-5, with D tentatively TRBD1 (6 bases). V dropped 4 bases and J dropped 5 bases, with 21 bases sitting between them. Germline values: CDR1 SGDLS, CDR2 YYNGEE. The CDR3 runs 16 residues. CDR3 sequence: CASSPRGAGAGETQYF. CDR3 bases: TGTGCCAGCAGCCCACGAGGGGCAGGGGCAGGGGAGACCCAGTACTTC.

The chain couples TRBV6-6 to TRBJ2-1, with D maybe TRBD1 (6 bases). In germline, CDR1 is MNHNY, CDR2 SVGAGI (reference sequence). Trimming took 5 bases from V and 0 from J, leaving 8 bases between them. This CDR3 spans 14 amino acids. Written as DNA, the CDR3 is TGTGCCAGCAGTACAGGGTTCTCCTACAATGAGCAGTTCTTC. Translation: CASSTGFSYNEQFF.

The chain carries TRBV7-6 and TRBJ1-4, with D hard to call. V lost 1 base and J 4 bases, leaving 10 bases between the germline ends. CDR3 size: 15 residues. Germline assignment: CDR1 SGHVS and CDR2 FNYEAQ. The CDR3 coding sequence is TGTGCCAGCAGCTTAGGCCTAGGCATTAATGAAAAACTGTTTTTT. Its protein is CASSLGLGINEKLFF.

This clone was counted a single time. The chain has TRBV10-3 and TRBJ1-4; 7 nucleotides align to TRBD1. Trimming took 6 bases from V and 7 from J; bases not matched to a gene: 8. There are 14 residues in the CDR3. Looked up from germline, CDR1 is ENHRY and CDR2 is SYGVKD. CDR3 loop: CAIRPGGSGEKLFF. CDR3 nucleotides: TGTGCCATCAGGCCAGGGGGGAGTGGTGAAAAACTGTTTTTT.